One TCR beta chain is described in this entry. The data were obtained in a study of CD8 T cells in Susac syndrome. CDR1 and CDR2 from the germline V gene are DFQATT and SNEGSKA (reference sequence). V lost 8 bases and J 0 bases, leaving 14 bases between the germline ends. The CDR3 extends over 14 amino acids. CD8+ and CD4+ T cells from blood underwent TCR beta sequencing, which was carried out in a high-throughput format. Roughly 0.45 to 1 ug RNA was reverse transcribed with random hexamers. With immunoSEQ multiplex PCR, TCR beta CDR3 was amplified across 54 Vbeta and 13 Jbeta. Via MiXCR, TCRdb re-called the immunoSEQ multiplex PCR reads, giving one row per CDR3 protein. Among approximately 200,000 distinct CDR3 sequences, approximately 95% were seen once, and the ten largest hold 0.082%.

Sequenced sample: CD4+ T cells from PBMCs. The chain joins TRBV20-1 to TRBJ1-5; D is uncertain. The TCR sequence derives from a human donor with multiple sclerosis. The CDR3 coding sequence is TGCAGTCTAAAGAGAGATCTTAGCAATCAGCCCCAGCATTTT. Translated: CSLKRDLSNQPQHF.